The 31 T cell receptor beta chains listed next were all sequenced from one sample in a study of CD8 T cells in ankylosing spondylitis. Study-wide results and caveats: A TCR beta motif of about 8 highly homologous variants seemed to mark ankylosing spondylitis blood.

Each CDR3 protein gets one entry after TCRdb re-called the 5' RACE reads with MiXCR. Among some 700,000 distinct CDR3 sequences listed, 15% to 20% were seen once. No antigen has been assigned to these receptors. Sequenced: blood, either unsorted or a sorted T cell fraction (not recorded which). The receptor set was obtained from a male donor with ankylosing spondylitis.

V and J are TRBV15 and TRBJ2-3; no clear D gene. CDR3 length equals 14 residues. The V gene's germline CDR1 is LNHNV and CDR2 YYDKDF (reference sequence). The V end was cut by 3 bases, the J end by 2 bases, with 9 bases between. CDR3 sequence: CATSRTFFTDTQYF. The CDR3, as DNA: TGTGCCACCAGCAGGACATTTTTCACAGATACGCAGTATTTT.

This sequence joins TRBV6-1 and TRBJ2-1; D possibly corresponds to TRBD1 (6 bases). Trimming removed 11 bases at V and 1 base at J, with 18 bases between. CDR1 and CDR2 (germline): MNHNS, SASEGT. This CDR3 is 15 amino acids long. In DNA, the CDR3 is TGTGCCCACTCAAGAGGGGGAGTGTCCTACAATGAGCAGTTCTTC. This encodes CAHSRGGVSYNEQFF.

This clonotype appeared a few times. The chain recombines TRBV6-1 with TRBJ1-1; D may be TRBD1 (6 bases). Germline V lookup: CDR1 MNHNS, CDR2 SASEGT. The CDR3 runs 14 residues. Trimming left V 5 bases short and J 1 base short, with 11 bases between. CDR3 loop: CASSTPDRNTEAFF. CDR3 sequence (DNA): TGTGCCAGCAGTACACCGGACAGGAACACTGAAGCTTTCTTT.

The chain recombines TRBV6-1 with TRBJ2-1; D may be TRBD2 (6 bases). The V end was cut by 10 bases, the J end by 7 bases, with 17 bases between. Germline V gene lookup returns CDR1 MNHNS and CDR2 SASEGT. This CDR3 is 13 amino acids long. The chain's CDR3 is CATISRAGNEQFF. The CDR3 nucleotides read TGTGCCACCATATCCCGCGCGGGGAATGAGCAGTTCTTC.

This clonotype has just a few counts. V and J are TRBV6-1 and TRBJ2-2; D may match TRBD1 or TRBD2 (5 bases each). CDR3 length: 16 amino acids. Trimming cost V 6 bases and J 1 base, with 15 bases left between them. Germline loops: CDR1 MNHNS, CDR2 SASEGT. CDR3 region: CASRSSGTGNTGELFF. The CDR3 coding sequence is TGTGCCAGCAGATCATCCGGGACGGGGAACACCGGGGAGCTGTTTTTT.

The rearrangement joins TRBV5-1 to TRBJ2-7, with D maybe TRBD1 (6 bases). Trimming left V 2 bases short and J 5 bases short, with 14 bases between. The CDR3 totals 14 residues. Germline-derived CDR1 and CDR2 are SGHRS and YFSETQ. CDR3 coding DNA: TGCGCCAGCAGCTTTACCGGGACATCTAACGAGCAGTACTTC. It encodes CASSFTGTSNEQYF.

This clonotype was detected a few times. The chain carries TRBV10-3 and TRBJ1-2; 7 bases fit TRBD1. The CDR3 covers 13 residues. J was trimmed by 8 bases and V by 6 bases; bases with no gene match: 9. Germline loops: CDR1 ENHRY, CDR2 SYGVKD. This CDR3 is CAISRDSAGGYTF. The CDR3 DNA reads TGTGCCATCAGCCGGGACAGCGCGGGAGGCTACACCTTC.

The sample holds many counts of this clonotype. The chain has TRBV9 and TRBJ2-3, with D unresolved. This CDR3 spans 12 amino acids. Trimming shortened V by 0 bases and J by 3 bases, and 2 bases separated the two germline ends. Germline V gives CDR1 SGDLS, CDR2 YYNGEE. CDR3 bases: TGTGCCAGCAGCGTAGAGACAGATACGCAGTATTTT. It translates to CASSVETDTQYF.

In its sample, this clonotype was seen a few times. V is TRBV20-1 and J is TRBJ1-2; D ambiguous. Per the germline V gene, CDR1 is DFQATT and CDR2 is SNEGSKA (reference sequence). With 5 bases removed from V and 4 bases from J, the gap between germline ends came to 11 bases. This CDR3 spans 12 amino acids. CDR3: CSAQTTLYGYTF. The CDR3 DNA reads TGCAGTGCTCAGACTACTCTCTATGGCTACACCTTC.

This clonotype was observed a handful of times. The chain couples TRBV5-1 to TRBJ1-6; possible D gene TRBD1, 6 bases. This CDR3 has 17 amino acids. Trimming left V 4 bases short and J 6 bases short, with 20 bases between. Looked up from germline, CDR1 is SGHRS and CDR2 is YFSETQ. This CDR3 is CASSPLEGGLGNSPLHF. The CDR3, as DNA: TGCGCCAGCAGCCCCCTGGAAGGGGGGCTCGGTAATTCACCCCTCCACTTT.

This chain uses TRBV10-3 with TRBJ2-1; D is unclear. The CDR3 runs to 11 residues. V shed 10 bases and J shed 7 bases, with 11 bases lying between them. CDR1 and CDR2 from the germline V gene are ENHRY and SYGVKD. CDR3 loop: CATATLNEQFF. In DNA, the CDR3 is TGTGCCACCGCCACCCTTAATGAGCAGTTCTTC.

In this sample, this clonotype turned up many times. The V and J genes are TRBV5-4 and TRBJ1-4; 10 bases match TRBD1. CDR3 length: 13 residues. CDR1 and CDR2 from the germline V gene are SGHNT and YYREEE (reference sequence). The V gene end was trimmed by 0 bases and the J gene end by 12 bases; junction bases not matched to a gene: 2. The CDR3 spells CASSLGGQGELFF. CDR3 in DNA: TGTGCCAGCAGCTTGGGAGGACAGGGGGAACTGTTTTTT.

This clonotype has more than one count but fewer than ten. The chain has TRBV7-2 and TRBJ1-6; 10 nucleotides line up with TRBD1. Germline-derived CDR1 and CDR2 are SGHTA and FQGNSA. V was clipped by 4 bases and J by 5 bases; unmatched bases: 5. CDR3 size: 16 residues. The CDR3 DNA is TGTGCCAGCAGCTCCCCCGGGACAGGGGATAATTCACCCCTCCACTTT. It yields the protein CASSSPGTGDNSPLHF.

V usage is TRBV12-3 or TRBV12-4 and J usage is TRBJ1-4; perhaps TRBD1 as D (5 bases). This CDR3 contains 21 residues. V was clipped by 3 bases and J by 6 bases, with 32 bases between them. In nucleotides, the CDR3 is TGTGCCAGCAGTTTGGGGAGTGAGGGATTAGGGACGATGTACCCCGATGAAAAACTGTTTTTT. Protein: CASSLGSEGLGTMYPDEKLFF.

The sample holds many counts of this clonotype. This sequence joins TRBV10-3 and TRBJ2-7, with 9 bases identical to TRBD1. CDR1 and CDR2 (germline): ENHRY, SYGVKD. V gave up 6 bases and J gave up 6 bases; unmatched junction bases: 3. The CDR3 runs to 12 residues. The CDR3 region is CAISMTGGEQYF. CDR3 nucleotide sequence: TGTGCCATCAGCATGACAGGGGGCGAGCAGTACTTC.

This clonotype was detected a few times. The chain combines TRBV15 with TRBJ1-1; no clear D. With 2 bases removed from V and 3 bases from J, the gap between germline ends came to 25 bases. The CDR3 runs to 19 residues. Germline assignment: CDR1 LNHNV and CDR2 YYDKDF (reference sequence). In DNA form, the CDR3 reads TGTGCCACCAGCAGACAATCCACCCCGGGAGCACGGAGGGACACTGAAGCTTTCTTT. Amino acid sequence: CATSRQSTPGARRDTEAFF.

CDR3 bases: TGTGCCAGCAGCCAAGGTGGACAGGGGACCTACGAGCAGTACTTC. Protein sequence: CASSQGGQGTYEQYF. This chain connects TRBV3-1 to TRBJ2-7; 9 bases are a match to TRBD1. The germline CDR1 and CDR2 sequences are LGHDT and YNNKEL (reference sequence). With 1 base clipped from V and 2 bases from J, the junction kept 3 bases outside the gene matches. The CDR3 has 15 amino acids.

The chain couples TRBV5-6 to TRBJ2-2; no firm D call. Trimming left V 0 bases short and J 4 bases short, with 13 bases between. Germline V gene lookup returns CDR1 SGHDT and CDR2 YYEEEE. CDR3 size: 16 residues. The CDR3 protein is CASSLEDGQPTGELFF. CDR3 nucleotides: TGTGCCAGCAGCTTGGAGGACGGCCAGCCCACCGGGGAGCTGTTTTTT.

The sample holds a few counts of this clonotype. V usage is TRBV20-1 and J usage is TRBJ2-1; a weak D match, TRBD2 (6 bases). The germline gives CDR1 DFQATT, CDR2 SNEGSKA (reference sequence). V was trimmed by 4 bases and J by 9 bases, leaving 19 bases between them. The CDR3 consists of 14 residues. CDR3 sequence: CSANSGAWAGEQFF. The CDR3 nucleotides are TGCAGTGCTAATTCGGGAGCCTGGGCTGGTGAGCAGTTCTTC.

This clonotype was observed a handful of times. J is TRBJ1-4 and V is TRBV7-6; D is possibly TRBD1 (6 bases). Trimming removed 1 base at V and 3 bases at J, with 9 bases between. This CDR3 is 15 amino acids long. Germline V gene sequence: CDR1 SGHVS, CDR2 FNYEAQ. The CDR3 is CASSLEWGPNEKLFF. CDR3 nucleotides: TGTGCCAGCAGCTTAGAGTGGGGGCCTAATGAAAAACTGTTTTTT.

The CDR3 DNA follows: TGTGCCAGCAGTTACTCGATCAGCGGGGGGCCGCATACGCAGTATTTT. It encodes CASSYSISGGPHTQYF. This chain uses TRBV6-5 with TRBJ2-3; 9 bases agree with TRBD2. After removal of 0 bases from V and 7 bases from J, the junction contained 8 bases not matched to a gene. CDR1 and CDR2 (germline): MNHEY, SVGAGI. The CDR3 has 16 amino acids.

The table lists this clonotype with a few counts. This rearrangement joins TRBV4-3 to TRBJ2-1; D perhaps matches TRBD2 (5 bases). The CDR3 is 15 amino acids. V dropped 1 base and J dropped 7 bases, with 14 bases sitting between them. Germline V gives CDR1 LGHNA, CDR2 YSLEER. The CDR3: CASSQGGRPPNEQFF. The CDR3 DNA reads TGCGCCAGCAGCCAAGGAGGGCGCCCGCCAAATGAGCAGTTCTTC.

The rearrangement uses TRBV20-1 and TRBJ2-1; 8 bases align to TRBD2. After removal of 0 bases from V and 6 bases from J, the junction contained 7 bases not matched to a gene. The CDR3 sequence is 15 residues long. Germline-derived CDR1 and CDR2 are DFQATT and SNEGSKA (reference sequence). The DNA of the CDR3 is TGCAGTGCTAGAGATTTACGGGAGGGCCGCAATGAGCAGTTCTTC. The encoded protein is CSARDLREGRNEQFF.

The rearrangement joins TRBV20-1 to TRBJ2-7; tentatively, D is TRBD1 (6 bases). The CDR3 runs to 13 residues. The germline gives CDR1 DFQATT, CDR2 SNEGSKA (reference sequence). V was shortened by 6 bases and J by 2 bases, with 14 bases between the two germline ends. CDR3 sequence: CSARGVIPYEQYF. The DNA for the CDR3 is TGCAGTGCCAGGGGAGTGATCCCCTACGAGCAGTACTTC.

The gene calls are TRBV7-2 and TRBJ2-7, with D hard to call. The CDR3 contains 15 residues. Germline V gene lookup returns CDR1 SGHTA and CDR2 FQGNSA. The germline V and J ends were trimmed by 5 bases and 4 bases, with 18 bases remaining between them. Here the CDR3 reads CASSHQDAPGYEQYF. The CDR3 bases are TGTGCCAGCAGCCACCAGGACGCCCCCGGATACGAGCAGTACTTC.

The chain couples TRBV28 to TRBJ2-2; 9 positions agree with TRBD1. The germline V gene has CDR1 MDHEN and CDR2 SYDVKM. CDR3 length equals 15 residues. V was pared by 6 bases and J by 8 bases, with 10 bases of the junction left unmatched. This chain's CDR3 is CASSPSGTGSGELFF. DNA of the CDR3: TGTGCCAGCAGCCCATCCGGGACAGGGTCTGGGGAGCTGTTTTTT. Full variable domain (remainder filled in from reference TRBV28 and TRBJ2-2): DVKVTQSSRYLVKRTGEKVFLECVQDMDHENMFWYRQDPGLGLRLIYFSYDVKMKEKGDIPEGYSVSREKKERFSLILESASTNQTSMYLCASSPSGTGSGELFFGEGSRLTVL.

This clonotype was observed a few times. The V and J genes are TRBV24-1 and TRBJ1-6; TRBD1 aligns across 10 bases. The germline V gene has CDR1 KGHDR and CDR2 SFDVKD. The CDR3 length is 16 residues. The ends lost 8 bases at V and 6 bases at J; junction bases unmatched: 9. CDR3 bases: TGTGCCACCAAACTTCCGGGACAGGGGAGTAATTCACCCCTCCACTTT. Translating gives CATKLPGQGSNSPLHF.

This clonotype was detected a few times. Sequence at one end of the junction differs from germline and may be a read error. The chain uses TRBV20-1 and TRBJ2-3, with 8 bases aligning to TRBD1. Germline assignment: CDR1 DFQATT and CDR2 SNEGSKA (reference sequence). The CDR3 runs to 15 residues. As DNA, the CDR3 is TGCAGTGCAGTACCCCCCGGACAGGGCCCAGATACGCTGTATTTT. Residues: CSAVPPGQGPDTLYF.

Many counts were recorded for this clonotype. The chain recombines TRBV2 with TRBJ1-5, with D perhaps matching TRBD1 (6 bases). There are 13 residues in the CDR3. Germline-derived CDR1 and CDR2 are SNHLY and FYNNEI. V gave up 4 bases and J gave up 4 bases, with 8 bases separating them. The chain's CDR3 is CASSGTGNQPQHF. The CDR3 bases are TGTGCCAGCAGTGGTACAGGGAATCAGCCCCAGCATTTT.

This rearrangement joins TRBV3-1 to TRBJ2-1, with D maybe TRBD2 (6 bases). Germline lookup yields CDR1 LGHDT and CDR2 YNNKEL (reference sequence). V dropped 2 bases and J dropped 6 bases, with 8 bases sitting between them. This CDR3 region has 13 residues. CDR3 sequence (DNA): TGTGCCAGCAGCCAACGACTAGGCAATGAGCAGTTCTTC. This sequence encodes CASSQRLGNEQFF.

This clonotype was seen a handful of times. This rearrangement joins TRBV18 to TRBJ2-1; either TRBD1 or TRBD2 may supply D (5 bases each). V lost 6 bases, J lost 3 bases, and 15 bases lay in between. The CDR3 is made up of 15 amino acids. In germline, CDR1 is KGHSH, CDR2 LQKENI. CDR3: CASSTLLGDYNEQFF. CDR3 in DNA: TGTGCCAGCTCCACCCTTCTGGGGGACTACAATGAGCAGTTCTTC.